This T cell receptor beta chain came from a study of T cell clonality in common variable immunodeficiency (dated by TCRdb to between 2014 and 2017). This clone was recorded many times. Its cognate antigen has yet to be identified. The read finishes 3 residues shy of the CDR3 end, and the germline J gene is used to complete it. In the germline V gene (reference sequence), CDR1 corresponds to GTSNPN and CDR2 to SVGIG. Clipping removes 0 bases from V and 0 bases from J, with 9 as the unmatched junction base count. The CDR3, cysteine through phenylalanine, is 18 amino acids long. Sequencing covers 45 bases of the CDR3, shown here with the frame starting at base 1. For sequencing, equivalent amounts of genomic DNA were input from CVID and control samples. For every sample, a 60 bp segment covering the rearranged TCRbeta CDR3 region was amplified and then sequenced. The immunoSEQ assay, a bias-corrected multiplex PCR combined with high-throughput sequencing, was used to amplify TCRbeta. Per the source publication's procedure: Every unique nucleotide sequence counted as a clone and was annotated with V, D and J genes, copy number and frequency. Sequences were labeled productive if in frame, and non-productive if out of frame or containing stop codons. As previously described, Shannon's entropy was used to calculate clonality. The predicted amino acid sequences of productive clones were used to derive mean CDR3 Kyte-Doolittle hydropathy. Scaled V gene usage was hierarchically clustered using Manhattan distance and complete linkage with the R hclust function. To assess clone sharing by CDR3 amino acid sequence, 12 repertoires per group were resampled over 100 rounds. The repertoires were screened for about 70 published EBV-specific TCRbeta sequences and roughly 240 published CMV-specific TCRbeta sequences. A couple of CVID samples that yielded fewer than 10,000 sequences were excluded from the analysis, so approximately 40 CVID repertoires were retained. Here the immuneACCESS table is served through TCRdb, limited to in-frame sequences with V and J called. Missing clones are a known gap in these copies; in checked studies unresolved V genes cover under half, and the rest lacks a known reason. V, J and clone size were drawn from that table, and D and trimming were deduced from the DNA. For this sample, roughly 50,000 clones are listed, none of them singletons. The biggest ten clones account for around 3.7% of the sample.

What the authors observed across the whole study: CVID TCRbeta sequences were reported to have fewer deletions and N-nucleotide insertions and to lack highly modified clones with 13 or more V deletions. The authors noted that sequencing repertoires of T cell subpopulations would be needed to clarify what caused the increased clonality in CVID. Compared with healthy controls, CVID subjects showed increased TCRbeta clonality (t-test p = 0.018), a feature most characteristic of about a third of subjects. Fewer TCRbeta clones were shared among CVID subjects than among healthy controls (p < 0.0001). Correlations between repertoire features and clinical complications were limited by patient heterogeneity within the CVID cohort. Even though DNA input was the same, control samples had an average of about 81,820 unique sequences each, compared with about 30,000 in CVID samples.

Most of the CVID patients and most of the healthy controls were of Caucasian heritage. Heparinized peripheral whole blood samples of roughly 5 to 8.5 ml were obtained from each donor. TCRbeta CDR3 repertoires were sequenced from genomic DNA of adults with common variable immune deficiency (CVID) and healthy adult controls. The control group comprised some 22 healthy adult volunteers, roughly 12 female and approximately ten male, aged about 20 to 70 years with a mean age of roughly 35. Diluted blood was density-centrifuged over Hypaque 1077 or Ficoll-Paque to isolate peripheral blood mononuclear cells. Unsorted mononuclear cells served as the source of genomic DNA, which was extracted either by Qiagen column purification or by a centrifugation-based method.

The rearrangement combines TRBV30 with TRBJ1-5; 9 central nucleotides agree with TRBD1. Sample: peripheral blood mononuclear cells. The receptor was isolated from a person aged 18 to 70 in good health. The CDR3 sequence is CAWSVPDRGVFSNQPQHF. Partial CDR3 DNA: TGTGCCTGGAGTGTACCGGACAGGGGAGTATTTAGCAATCAGCCC.